This T cell receptor (beta chain) was captured by sequencing in a study of blood T cells in healthy people across ages. Germline CDR1 SNHLY, CDR2 FYNNEI. V was shortened by 9 bases and J by 0 bases, with 9 bases between the two germline ends. The CDR3 is 14 residues long. The use of a sample-barcoded 5' primer and a J-beta primer mix characterized a second PCR of about 7 to 12 cycles. TCRdb used MiXCR to reprocess the 5' RACE reads, holding one entry per CDR3 protein. Among 1,500,000 or so distinct CDR3 sequences listed, approximately 39% were seen once. The chain links TRBV2 to TRBJ2-6, with D unresolved. Sequencing used blood. This sequence originates from a woman aged 18-35 years in good health. CDR3 residues: CASPSSSGANVLTF. As DNA, the CDR3 is TGTGCCAGTCCCTCTAGCTCTGGGGCCAACGTCCTGACTTTC.